These 14 T cell receptor beta chains were sequenced from one sample in a study of T cell responses to AZD1222 COVID-19 vaccine. Data came from immunoSEQ multiplex PCR; TCRdb stores just in-frame clones and leaves some out. The sample carries about 120,000 clones, more than 75% recorded once. The sample consisted of peripheral blood, taken 28 days after the second AZD1222 dose. The receptors were sampled from an adult who received the AZD1222 COVID-19 vaccine.

V gene TRBV6-2 or TRBV6-3 combines with J gene TRBJ2-2; 7 positions agree with TRBD2. The CDR3 spans 16 residues. Unmatched junction bases numbered 6, after V lost 2 bases and J lost 3 bases. Germline CDR1 is MNHEY and CDR2 is SVGEGT. The CDR3 region has the DNA TGTGCCAGCAGTTACCTTCCAGCGGGGTACACCGGGGAGCTGTTTTTT. Its translation: CASSYLPAGYTGELFF.

The chain employs TRBV29-1 and TRBJ2-2; D not resolved. There are 13 residues in the CDR3. The V gene's germline CDR1 is SQVTM and CDR2 ANQGSEA. Trimming removed 4 bases from V and 0 bases from J, with 6 bases in between. The CDR3 sequence: CSVGIPNTGELFF. Written as DNA, the CDR3 is TGCAGCGTTGGTATACCGAACACCGGGGAGCTGTTTTTT.

This clone was found a few times. The chain uses TRBV6-4 and TRBJ2-1; possibly TRBD2 for D (5 bases). V lost 2 bases to trimming and J lost 8 bases, with 10 bases between them. Germline lookup yields CDR1 MRHNA and CDR2 SNTAGT. The CDR3 extends over 13 amino acids. The CDR3 coding sequence is TGTGCCAGCAGTGACAGGGATAGCGATGAGCAGTTCTTC. This gives the protein CASSDRDSDEQFF.

J is TRBJ2-5 and V is TRBV6-2 or TRBV6-3; 8 nucleotides match TRBD2. The CDR3 is 15 residues long. The V gene end was trimmed by 5 bases and the J gene end by 2 bases; junction bases not matched to a gene: 7. Germline V CDR1 and CDR2: MNHEY, SVGEGT. The CDR3 DNA is TGTGCCAGCAGTCGAGGACTAGCTGGACAAGAGACCCAGTACTTC. It specifies CASSRGLAGQETQYF.

This sequence joins TRBV7-2 and TRBJ1-1; 7 bases line up with TRBD1. CDR3 length equals 15 residues. CDR1 SGHTA and CDR2 FQGNSA come from the germline V gene. V lost 1 base, J lost 1 base, and 3 bases stayed unmatched. The CDR3 nucleotides read TGTGCCAGCAGCTTAGGGGACAGAAGGAACACTGAAGCTTTCTTT. Translating gives CASSLGDRRNTEAFF.

V and J are TRBV28 and TRBJ1-6, with TRBD1 as a possible D gene (5 bases). V was trimmed by 8 bases and J by 0 bases, leaving 14 bases between them. Germline assignment: CDR1 MDHEN and CDR2 SYDVKM. There are 16 residues in the CDR3. The CDR3 spells CASLGTPRSYNSPLHF. The CDR3 DNA reads TGTGCCAGCCTCGGGACCCCCCGCTCCTATAATTCACCCCTCCACTTT.

The rearrangement uses TRBV24-1 and TRBJ2-7; perhaps TRBD1 as D (6 bases). V lost 6 bases and J 3 bases, leaving 11 bases between the germline ends. The CDR3 loop spans 13 amino acids. Germline lookup yields CDR1 KGHDR and CDR2 SFDVKD. DNA of the CDR3: TGTGCCACCAGTACAGGGTTTCGCTACGAGCAGTACTTC. It encodes CATSTGFRYEQYF.

The J gene is TRBJ2-7, the V gene TRBV5-1; 8 nucleotides align to TRBD2. V gave up 2 bases and J gave up 2 bases; unmatched junction bases: 3. CDR3 length: 14 amino acids. Germline V gives CDR1 SGHRS, CDR2 YFSETQ. This chain's CDR3 is CASSLHGRAYEQYF. Written as DNA, the CDR3 is TGCGCCAGCAGCTTACACGGGAGGGCCTACGAGCAGTACTTC.

This chain uses TRBV5-1 with TRBJ2-7, with 7 bases fitting TRBD1. The CDR3 is 15 amino acids. The V segment lost 7 bases and the J segment 1 base; nucleotides outside the gene matches: 11. The germline V gene has CDR1 SGHRS and CDR2 YFSETQ. This chain's CDR3 is CASSGLGQLSYEQYF. CDR3 coding DNA: TGCGCCAGCTCGGGGTTGGGACAGCTTTCCTACGAGCAGTACTTC.

The rearrangement uses TRBV28 and TRBJ1-1, with 9 bases that match TRBD1. The CDR3 is made up of 14 amino acids. V dropped 6 bases and J dropped 1; count of bases not matched to a gene: 3. The V gene's germline CDR1 is MDHEN and CDR2 SYDVKM. CDR3 protein: CASRQGAPNTEAFF. CDR3 nucleotide sequence: TGTGCCAGCAGACAGGGGGCCCCGAACACTGAAGCTTTCTTT.

V and J are TRBV7-3 and TRBJ2-2, with TRBD1 matching over 9 bases. V gave up 6 bases and J gave up 4 bases; unmatched junction bases: 3. The CDR3 is made up of 14 amino acids. The germline CDR1 and CDR2 sequences are SGHTA and FQGTGA. CDR3 coding DNA: TGTGCCAGCAGGCGGACAGGGGCCACCGGGGAGCTGTTTTTT. Its protein product is CASRRTGATGELFF.

The rearrangement links TRBV30 to TRBJ2-7; 8 bases agree with TRBD1. The CDR3 has 13 residues. V lost 3 bases to trimming and J lost 7 bases; unmatched junction nucleotides: 8. CDR1 GTSNPN and CDR2 SVGIG come from the germline V gene (reference sequence). CDR3 loop: CAWSLSGGEEQYF. Here the CDR3 DNA reads TGTGCCTGGAGCCTGTCAGGGGGCGAGGAGCAGTACTTC.

J is TRBJ2-4 and V is TRBV5-1; 7 positions agree with TRBD1. Trimming at V came to 0 bases and at J to 1 base, leaving 10 bases not matched to a gene. Looked up from germline, CDR1 is SGHRS and CDR2 is YFSETQ. The CDR3 has 18 residues. The CDR3 reads CASSLGHTGVLAKNIQYF. CDR3 nucleotides: TGCGCCAGCAGCTTGGGGCATACAGGGGTCCTGGCCAAAAACATTCAGTACTTC.

The chain carries TRBV5-8 and TRBJ1-4; D unresolved. Germline CDR1 is SGHTS and CDR2 is YDEGEE. This CDR3 comprises 15 residues. V gave up 4 bases and J gave up 4 bases, with 14 bases separating them. The CDR3: CASSDGRTLNEKLFF. CDR3 in DNA: TGTGCCAGCAGCGACGGACGGACCCTTAATGAAAAACTGTTTTTT. Supplemented by reference TRBV5-8 and TRBJ1-4, the full variable domain reads EAGVTQSPTHLIKTRGQQATLRCSPISGHTSVYWYQQALGLGLQFLLWYDEGEERNRGNFPPRFSGRQFPNYSSELNVNALELEDSALYLCASSDGRTLNEKLFFGSGTQLSVL.